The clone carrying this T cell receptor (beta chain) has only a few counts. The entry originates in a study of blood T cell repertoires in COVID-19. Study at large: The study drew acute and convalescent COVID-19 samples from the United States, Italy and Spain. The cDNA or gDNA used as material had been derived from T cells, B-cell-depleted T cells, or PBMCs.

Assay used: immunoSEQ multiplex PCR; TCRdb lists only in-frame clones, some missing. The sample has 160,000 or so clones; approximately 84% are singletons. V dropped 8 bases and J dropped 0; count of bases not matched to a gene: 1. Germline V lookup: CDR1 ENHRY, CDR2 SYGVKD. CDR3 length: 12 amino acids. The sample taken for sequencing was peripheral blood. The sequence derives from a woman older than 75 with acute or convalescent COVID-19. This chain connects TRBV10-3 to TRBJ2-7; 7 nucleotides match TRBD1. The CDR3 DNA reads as TGTGCCATCGGGACAGTCTCCTACGAGCAGTACTTC. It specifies CAIGTVSYEQYF.